The 5 T cell receptor beta chains below were found in one sample sequenced in a study of blood T cell repertoires in COVID-19. Only in-frame clones appear in the TCRdb table, and some are missing; sequencing was by immunoSEQ multiplex PCR. Seen here are about 86,000 clones, approximately 88% observed once, and the top ten hold more than 25%. Sequencing was done on a sample of peripheral blood. These TCRs come from a woman of 80 years or more with active or convalescent COVID-19.

This chain connects TRBV11-2 to TRBJ2-1, with 8 bases that match TRBD2. The germline gives CDR1 SGHAT, CDR2 FQNNGV. CDR3 size: 15 residues. After removal of 6 bases from V and 7 bases from J, the junction contained 11 bases not matched to a gene. CDR3: CASRKAGDSLNEQFF. The CDR3 DNA is TGTGCCAGCAGAAAAGCGGGAGATTCATTAAATGAGCAGTTCTTC.

The gene calls are TRBV28 and TRBJ1-1; 9 positions agree with TRBD1. With 6 bases clipped from V and 5 bases from J, the junction kept 7 bases outside the gene matches. This CDR3 region has 14 residues. The germline gives CDR1 MDHEN, CDR2 SYDVKM. The CDR3 region is CASREQGAWTEAFF. CDR3 sequence (DNA): TGTGCCAGCAGGGAACAGGGGGCATGGACTGAAGCTTTCTTT.

V and J are TRBV6-5 and TRBJ1-5, with a possible D match to TRBD1 (5 bases). The V and J ends lost 6 bases and 1 base respectively, with 10 bases between them. The CDR3 is made up of 14 amino acids. Germline values: CDR1 MNHEY, CDR2 SVGAGI. CDR3 coding DNA: TGTGCCAGCAGACCCCACAGGAGCAATCAGCCCCAGCATTTT. It specifies CASRPHRSNQPQHF.

The chain combines TRBV3-1 (or the pseudogene TRBV3-2) with TRBJ2-3; 11 positions agree with TRBD2. The CDR3 sequence is 17 residues long. Germline CDR1 is LGHDT and CDR2 is YNNKEL (reference sequence). V was pared by 5 bases and J by 6 bases, with 13 bases of the junction left unmatched. The CDR3 coding sequence is TGTGCCAGCAGCGGTACCTTAGCGGGAGGGCCAGGGGATACGCAGTATTTT. Translation gives CASSGTLAGGPGDTQYF.

The rearrangement links TRBV21-1 to TRBJ2-7; the DNA was not used to check the table's D call, TRBD2. TRBV21-1 is a pseudogene segment. This CDR3 has 16 residues. The CDR3: CASSHETSGRVYEQYF. In nucleotides, the CDR3 is TGTGCCAGCAGCCACGAAACTAGCGGGAGGGTCTACGAGCAGTACTTC.